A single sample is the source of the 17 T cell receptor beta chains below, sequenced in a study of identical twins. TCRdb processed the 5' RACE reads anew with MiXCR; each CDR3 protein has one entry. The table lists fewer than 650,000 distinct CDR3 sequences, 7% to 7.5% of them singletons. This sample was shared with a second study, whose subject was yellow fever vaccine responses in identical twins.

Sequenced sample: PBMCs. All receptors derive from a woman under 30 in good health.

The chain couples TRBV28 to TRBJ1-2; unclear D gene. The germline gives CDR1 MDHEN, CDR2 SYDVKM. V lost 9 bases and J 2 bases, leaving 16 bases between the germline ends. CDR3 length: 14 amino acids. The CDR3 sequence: CASGLRQRNYGYTF. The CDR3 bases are TGTGCCAGTGGACTGAGGCAGCGAAACTATGGCTACACCTTC.

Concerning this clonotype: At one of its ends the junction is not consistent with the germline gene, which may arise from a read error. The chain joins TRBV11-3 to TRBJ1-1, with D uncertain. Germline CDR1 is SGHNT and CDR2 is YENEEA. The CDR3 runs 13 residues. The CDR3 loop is CAGSLSFPSEAFF. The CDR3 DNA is TGTGCCGGCAGCTTATCGTTCCCCTCTGAAGCTTTCTTT.

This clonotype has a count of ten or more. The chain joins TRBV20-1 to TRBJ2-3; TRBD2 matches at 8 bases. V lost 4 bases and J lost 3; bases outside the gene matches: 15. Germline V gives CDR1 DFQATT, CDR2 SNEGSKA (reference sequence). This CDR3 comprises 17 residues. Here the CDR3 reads CSATQIGRAFNTDTQYF. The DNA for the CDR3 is TGCAGTGCTACCCAGATCGGGAGGGCCTTTAATACAGATACGCAGTATTTT.

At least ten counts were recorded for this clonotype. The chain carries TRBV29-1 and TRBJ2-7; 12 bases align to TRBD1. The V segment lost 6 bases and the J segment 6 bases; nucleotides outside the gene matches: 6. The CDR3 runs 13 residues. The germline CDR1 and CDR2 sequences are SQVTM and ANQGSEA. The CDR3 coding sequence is TGCAGCGTACGTTGGGACAGGGGGCTCGAGCAGTACTTC. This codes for CSVRWDRGLEQYF.

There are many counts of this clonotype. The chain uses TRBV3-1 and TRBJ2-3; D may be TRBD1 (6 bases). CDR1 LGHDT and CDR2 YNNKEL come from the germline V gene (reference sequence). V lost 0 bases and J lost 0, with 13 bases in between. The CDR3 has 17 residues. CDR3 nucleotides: TGTGCCAGCAGCCAAGATCAAAAGGGACATAGCACAGATACGCAGTATTTT. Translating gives CASSQDQKGHSTDTQYF.

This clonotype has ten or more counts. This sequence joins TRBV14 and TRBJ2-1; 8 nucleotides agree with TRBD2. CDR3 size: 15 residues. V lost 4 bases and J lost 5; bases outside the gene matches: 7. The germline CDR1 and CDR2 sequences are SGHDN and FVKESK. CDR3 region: CASSPAGEIDNEQFF. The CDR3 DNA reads TGTGCCAGCAGCCCAGCGGGGGAGATTGACAATGAGCAGTTCTTC.

Written as DNA, the CDR3 is TGTGCCAGCAGCCTTGTTGGTAGCGGTGACTACGAGCAGTACTTC. Translated, it gives CASSLVGSGDYEQYF. The genes are TRBV6-2 or TRBV6-3 and TRBJ2-7; perhaps TRBD2 as D (6 bases). The germline V gene has CDR1 MNHEY and CDR2 SVGEGT. Deletions cut 6 bases from V and 3 bases from J, with 18 bases between. CDR3 length equals 15 residues.

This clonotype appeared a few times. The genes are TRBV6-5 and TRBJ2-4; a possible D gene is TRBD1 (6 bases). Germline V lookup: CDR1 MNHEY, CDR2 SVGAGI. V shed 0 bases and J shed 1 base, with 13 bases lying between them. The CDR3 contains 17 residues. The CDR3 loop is CASSYSIGQGAKNIQYF. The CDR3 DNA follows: TGTGCCAGCAGTTACTCGATCGGGCAGGGGGCCAAAAACATTCAGTACTTC.

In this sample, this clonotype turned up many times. CDR3 sequence (DNA): TGTGCCAGCAGCCCGACAGTTAACACCGGGGAGCTGTTTTTT. Amino acids: CASSPTVNTGELFF. This chain connects TRBV7-8 to TRBJ2-2; D possibly corresponds to TRBD1 (5 bases). V was pared by 5 bases and J by 2 bases, with 9 bases between. CDR3 size: 14 residues. Looked up from germline, CDR1 is SGHVS and CDR2 is FQNEAQ.

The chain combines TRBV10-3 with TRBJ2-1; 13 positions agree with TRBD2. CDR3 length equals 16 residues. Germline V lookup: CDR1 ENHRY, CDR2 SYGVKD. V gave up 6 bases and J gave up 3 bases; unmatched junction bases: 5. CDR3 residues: CAIREGLAGLYNEQFF. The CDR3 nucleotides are TGTGCCATCAGGGAGGGACTAGCGGGACTCTACAATGAGCAGTTCTTC.

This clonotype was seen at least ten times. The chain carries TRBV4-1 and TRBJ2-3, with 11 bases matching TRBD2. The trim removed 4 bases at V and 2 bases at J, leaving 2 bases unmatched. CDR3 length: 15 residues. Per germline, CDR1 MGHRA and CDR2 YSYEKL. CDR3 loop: CASSPGLADTDTQYF. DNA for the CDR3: TGCGCCAGCAGCCCGGGACTAGCGGACACAGATACGCAGTATTTT.

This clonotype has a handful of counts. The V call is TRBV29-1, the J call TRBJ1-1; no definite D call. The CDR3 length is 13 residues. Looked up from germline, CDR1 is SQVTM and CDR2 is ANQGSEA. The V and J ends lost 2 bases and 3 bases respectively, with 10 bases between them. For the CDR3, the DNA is TGCAGCGTTGAATGGGGATTGGACACTGAAGCTTTCTTT. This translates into CSVEWGLDTEAFF.

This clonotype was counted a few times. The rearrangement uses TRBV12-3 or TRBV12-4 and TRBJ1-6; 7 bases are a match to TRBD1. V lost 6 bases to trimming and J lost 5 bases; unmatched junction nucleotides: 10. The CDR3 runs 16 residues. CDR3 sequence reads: CASSQTGPGNNSPLHF. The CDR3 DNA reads TGTGCCAGCAGCCAGACAGGGCCAGGGAATAATTCACCCCTCCACTTT.

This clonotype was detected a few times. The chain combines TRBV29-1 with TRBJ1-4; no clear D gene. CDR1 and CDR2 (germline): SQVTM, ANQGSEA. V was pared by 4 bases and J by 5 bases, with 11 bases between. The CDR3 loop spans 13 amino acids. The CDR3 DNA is TGCAGCGTTGCTGTCAGTCCCAATGAAAAACTGTTTTTT. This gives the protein CSVAVSPNEKLFF.

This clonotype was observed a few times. Written as DNA, the CDR3 is TGTGCCAGCAGCCCCCGGGGAGCCCTCTGGACCAACGTCCTGACTTTC. Translation gives CASSPRGALWTNVLTF. V gene TRBV14 combines with J gene TRBJ2-6, with a possible D match to TRBD2 (5 bases). In germline, CDR1 is SGHDN, CDR2 FVKESK. This CDR3 is 16 amino acids long. V was pared by 4 bases and J by 8 bases, with 18 bases between.

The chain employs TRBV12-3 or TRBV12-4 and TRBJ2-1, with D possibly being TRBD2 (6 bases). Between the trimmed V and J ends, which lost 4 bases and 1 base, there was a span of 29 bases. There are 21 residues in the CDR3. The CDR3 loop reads CASSWQLDGGLGLGSYNEQFF. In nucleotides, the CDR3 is TGTGCCAGCAGTTGGCAACTGGACGGGGGATTGGGGCTGGGGTCCTACAATGAGCAGTTCTTC.

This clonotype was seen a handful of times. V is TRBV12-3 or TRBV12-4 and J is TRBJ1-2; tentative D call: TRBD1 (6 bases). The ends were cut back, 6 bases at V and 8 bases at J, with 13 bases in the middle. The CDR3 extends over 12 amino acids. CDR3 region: CASSPAGAGYTF. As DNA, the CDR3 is TGTGCCAGCAGCCCGGCAGGGGCCGGCTACACCTTC.